This is a list of T cell receptor beta chains from one sample in a study of Graves' ophthalmopathy and Graves' hyperthyroidism. MiXCR, applied by TCRdb to the multiplex PCR reads, yields one record per CDR3 protein. This repertoire shows 600,000 to 650,000 distinct CDR3 sequences, about 24% found once; its top ten account for more than 5.5%. Sequencing was carried out using peripheral blood. Receptor source: a woman in her late teens or twenties with stable Graves' hyperthyroidism. Some clones in this sample may be carry-over from other donors' samples. The CDR3 runs from the conserved cysteine through the conserved F or W. A D gene is named only where the DNA matches it firmly. Expanded clones are given a class, and other clones once, few, many or no size at all.

J gene: TRBJ2-6; V gene: TRBV18; clone size: .; CDR3 length: 16; D gene: .; CDR3 DNA: TGTGCCAGCTCACCCGGGACGAACTCTGGGGCCAACGTCCTGACTTTC; CDR3 protein: CASSPGTNSGANVLTF
J gene: TRBJ1-1; V gene: TRBV30; clone size: many; CDR3 length: 14; D gene: .; CDR3 DNA: TGTGCCTGGAGTCGGGGGGCGGTTCCTCCTGAAGCTTTCTTT; CDR3 protein: CAWSRGAVPPEAFF
J gene: TRBJ2-7; V gene: TRBV6-1; clone size: few; CDR3 length: 14; D gene: TRBD2; CDR3 DNA: TGTGCCAGCAGGCCGGGACTAGCGGTATACGAGCAGTACTTC; CDR3 protein: CASRPGLAVYEQYF
J gene: TRBJ2-7; V gene: TRBV2; clone size: many; CDR3 length: 14; D gene: .; CDR3 DNA: TGTGCCAGCAACGCGGAGGGGGGCTCCTACGAGCAGTACTTC; CDR3 protein: CASNAEGGSYEQYF
J gene: TRBJ2-7; V gene: TRBV18; clone size: many; CDR3 length: 15; D gene: TRBD2; CDR3 DNA: TGTGCCAGCTCACCAGAACTAGCGGGCTCCTACGAGCAGTACTTC; CDR3 protein: CASSPELAGSYEQYF
J gene: TRBJ2-7; V gene: TRBV15; clone size: many; CDR3 length: 17; D gene: TRBD1; CDR3 DNA: TGTGCCACCAGCCTAGAGGTCGGGGACAGGGGATCCTACGAGCAGTACTTC; CDR3 protein: CATSLEVGDRGSYEQYF
J gene: TRBJ2-7; V gene: TRBV6-1; clone size: .; CDR3 length: 17; D gene: .; CDR3 DNA: TGTGCCAGCAGTGATGGATTAGGGGGACGCAGCTCCTACGAGCAGTACTTC; CDR3 protein: CASSDGLGGRSSYEQYF
J gene: TRBJ2-2; V gene: TRBV5-1; clone size: .; CDR3 length: 18; D gene: TRBD1; CDR3 DNA: TGCGCCAGCAGCTACCGGACAGGGCTCGGGGGACACACCGGGGAGCTGTTTTTT; CDR3 protein: CASSYRTGLGGHTGELFF
J gene: TRBJ1-6; V gene: TRBV15; clone size: .; CDR3 length: 15; D gene: .; CDR3 DNA: TGTGCCACCAGCAGAGTAACAGGGAATAATTCACCCCTCCACTTT; CDR3 protein: CATSRVTGNNSPLHF
J gene: TRBJ2-5; V gene: TRBV20-1; clone size: many; CDR3 length: 12; D gene: .; CDR3 DNA: TGCAGTGCTAAGCAGGGTGCGGAGACCCAGTACTTC; CDR3 protein: CSAKQGAETQYF
J gene: TRBJ2-2; V gene: TRBV5-1; clone size: few; CDR3 length: 15; D gene: .; CDR3 DNA: TGCGCCAGCAGCTCCCCTGGGCGGGACACCGGGGAGCTGTTTTTT; CDR3 protein: CASSSPGRDTGELFF
J gene: TRBJ1-2; V gene: TRBV4-1; clone size: few; CDR3 length: 14; D gene: .; CDR3 DNA: TGCGCCAGCAGCCCATCCCTACCTAACTATGGCTACACCTTC; CDR3 protein: CASSPSLPNYGYTF
J gene: TRBJ1-1; V gene: TRBV7-8; clone size: .; CDR3 length: 14; D gene: TRBD1; CDR3 DNA: TGTGCCAGCAGTTTGACAGGGGAGTGGACTGAAGCTTTCTTT; CDR3 protein: CASSLTGEWTEAFF
J gene: TRBJ1-5; V gene: TRBV20-1; clone size: many; CDR3 length: 10; D gene: .; CDR3 DNA: TGCAGTGCGGGGGGGCAGCCCCAGCATTTT; CDR3 protein: CSAGGQPQHF
J gene: TRBJ2-5; V gene: TRBV29-1; clone size: many; CDR3 length: 12; D gene: .; CDR3 DNA: TGCAGCACCGGGACCCCTCAAGGAGCCCAGTACTTC; CDR3 protein: CSTGTPQGAQYF
J gene: TRBJ2-7; V gene: TRBV12-3/TRBV12-4; clone size: .; CDR3 length: 15; D gene: TRBD2; CDR3 DNA: TGTGCCAGCAGTTTGAGAATAGCGGGAGCGGACGAGCAGTACTTC; CDR3 protein: CASSLRIAGADEQYF
J gene: TRBJ2-5; V gene: TRBV2; clone size: few; CDR3 length: 16; D gene: .; CDR3 DNA: TGTGCCAGCAGTGATTTGGACCGACGAACCCAAGAGACCCAGTACTTC; CDR3 protein: CASSDLDRRTQETQYF
J gene: TRBJ1-2; V gene: TRBV29-1; clone size: .; CDR3 length: 11; D gene: .; CDR3 DNA: TGCAGCGTTGAGCGGGGAGGTGGCTACACCTTC; CDR3 protein: CSVERGGGYTF
J gene: TRBJ1-5; V gene: TRBV6-5; clone size: once; CDR3 length: 17; D gene: .; CDR3 DNA: TGTGCCAGCAGTTACGAGGACAACGCCTATAGCAATCAGCCCCAGCATTTT; CDR3 protein: CASSYEDNAYSNQPQHF
J gene: TRBJ1-2; V gene: TRBV12-3/TRBV12-4; clone size: .; CDR3 length: 12; D gene: .; CDR3 DNA: TGTGCCAGCACGGGACACCGCTATGGCTACACCTTC; CDR3 protein: CASTGHRYGYTF
J gene: TRBJ1-1; V gene: TRBV24-1; clone size: many; CDR3 length: 16; D gene: .; CDR3 DNA: TGTGCCACCAGTGATTCAGGCCAGGGCGGAAAAACTGAAGCCTTCTTT; CDR3 protein: CATSDSGQGGKTEAFF
J gene: TRBJ2-7; V gene: TRBV7-9; clone size: .; CDR3 length: 14; D gene: .; CDR3 DNA: TGTGCCAGCAGCCCCCGCGCTGGCTCCTACGAGCAGTACTTC; CDR3 protein: CASSPRAGSYEQYF
J gene: TRBJ2-3; V gene: TRBV30; clone size: .; CDR3 length: 12; D gene: .; CDR3 DNA: TGTGCCTGGGGATGGCCTAATCAGCCCCAGTATTTT; CDR3 protein: CAWGWPNQPQYF
J gene: TRBJ1-1; V gene: TRBV11-2; clone size: few; CDR3 length: 18; D gene: TRBD1; CDR3 DNA: TGTGCCAGCAGCTTAGATCCCCCAGGACAGGGTCGGAACACTGAAGCTTTCTTT; CDR3 protein: CASSLDPPGQGRNTEAFF
J gene: TRBJ1-2; V gene: TRBV9; clone size: .; CDR3 length: 12; D gene: .; CDR3 DNA: TGTGCCAGCAGCGTACCTTCCTATGGCTACACCTTC; CDR3 protein: CASSVPSYGYTF
J gene: TRBJ1-2; V gene: TRBV3-1; clone size: many; CDR3 length: 13; D gene: .; CDR3 DNA: TGTGCCAGCAGGCCATCCGGATTTTATGGCTACACCTTC; CDR3 protein: CASRPSGFYGYTF
J gene: TRBJ1-1; V gene: TRBV30; clone size: .; CDR3 length: 15; D gene: TRBD1; CDR3 DNA: TGTGCCTGGAGTGTCAGGGGGCCCCGCGGCACTGAAGCTTTCTTT; CDR3 protein: CAWSVRGPRGTEAFF
J gene: TRBJ1-2; V gene: TRBV6-2/TRBV6-3; clone size: many; CDR3 length: 12; D gene: TRBD1; CDR3 DNA: TGTGCTTCAAAGACAGGGAACTATGGCTACACCTTC; CDR3 protein: CASKTGNYGYTF
J gene: TRBJ1-1; V gene: TRBV20-1; clone size: many; CDR3 length: 14; D gene: .; CDR3 DNA: TGCAGTGCTAGCCCCCCGGGGAAACACACTGAAGCTTTCTTT; CDR3 protein: CSASPPGKHTEAFF
J gene: TRBJ2-5; V gene: TRBV2; clone size: many; CDR3 length: 13; D gene: .; CDR3 DNA: TGTGCCAGCGGTGGGGTTGTCCAAGAGACCCAGTACTTC; CDR3 protein: CASGGVVQETQYF
J gene: TRBJ1-5; V gene: TRBV30; clone size: many; CDR3 length: 15; D gene: .; CDR3 DNA: TGTGCCTGGAGTGTTGGTGGGCAGTTCAATCAGCCCCAGCATTTT; CDR3 protein: CAWSVGGQFNQPQHF
J gene: TRBJ2-5; V gene: TRBV6-1; clone size: .; CDR3 length: 13; D gene: .; CDR3 DNA: TGTGCCAGCTTAGATGGGCGCGGAGAGACCCAGTACTTC; CDR3 protein: CASLDGRGETQYF
J gene: TRBJ1-1; V gene: TRBV15; clone size: .; CDR3 length: 12; D gene: .; CDR3 DNA: TGTGCCACCAGCAGTTCCGGGGGGAGGGCTTTCTTT; CDR3 protein: CATSSSGGRAFF
J gene: TRBJ2-5; V gene: TRBV6-2/TRBV6-3; clone size: many; CDR3 length: 14; D gene: TRBD2; CDR3 DNA: TGTGCCAGCAGCGCACGTCTGGGGGGGGAGACCCAGTACTTC; CDR3 protein: CASSARLGGETQYF
J gene: TRBJ1-2; V gene: TRBV12-3/TRBV12-4; clone size: many; CDR3 length: 15; D gene: .; CDR3 DNA: TGTGCCAGCAGCCGAGGACCGACGGTTAACTATGGCTACACCTTC; CDR3 protein: CASSRGPTVNYGYTF
J gene: TRBJ1-1; V gene: TRBV9; clone size: many; CDR3 length: 16; D gene: TRBD1; CDR3 DNA: TGTGCCAGCAGCCTTGGCTACAGGGGCCTGAACACTGAAACTTTCTTT; CDR3 protein: CASSLGYRGLNTETFF
J gene: TRBJ2-5; V gene: TRBV12-3/TRBV12-4; clone size: .; CDR3 length: 16; D gene: TRBD1; CDR3 DNA: TGTGCCAGCACCCCCTGGGGGACAGGGGGTCCGGAGACCCAGTACTTC; CDR3 protein: CASTPWGTGGPETQYF
J gene: TRBJ2-7; V gene: TRBV10-3; clone size: .; CDR3 length: 11; D gene: .; CDR3 DNA: TGTGCCATCACAGAGGGACGGGAGCAGTACTTC; CDR3 protein: CAITEGREQYF
J gene: TRBJ1-5; V gene: TRBV6-2/TRBV6-3; clone size: few; CDR3 length: 15; D gene: TRBD1; CDR3 DNA: TGTGCCAGCAGCCTAGGACAGGGCAGTCATCAGCCCCAGCATTTT; CDR3 protein: CASSLGQGSHQPQHF
J gene: TRBJ1-3; V gene: TRBV7-3; clone size: many; CDR3 length: 14; D gene: TRBD1; CDR3 DNA: TGTGCCAGCAGCCCCGGACAGGGGGGAAACACCATATATTTT; CDR3 protein: CASSPGQGGNTIYF
J gene: TRBJ2-5; V gene: TRBV12-3/TRBV12-4; clone size: many; CDR3 length: 16; D gene: TRBD1; CDR3 DNA: TGTGCCAGCAGTCCCGGACAGGGAGAGCTCCGGGAGACCCAGTACTTC; CDR3 protein: CASSPGQGELRETQYF
J gene: TRBJ2-5; V gene: TRBV4-2; clone size: .; CDR3 length: 15; D gene: .; CDR3 DNA: TGTGCCAGCAGCCAGGACCCCGAATACCAAGAGACCCAGTACTTC; CDR3 protein: CASSQDPEYQETQYF